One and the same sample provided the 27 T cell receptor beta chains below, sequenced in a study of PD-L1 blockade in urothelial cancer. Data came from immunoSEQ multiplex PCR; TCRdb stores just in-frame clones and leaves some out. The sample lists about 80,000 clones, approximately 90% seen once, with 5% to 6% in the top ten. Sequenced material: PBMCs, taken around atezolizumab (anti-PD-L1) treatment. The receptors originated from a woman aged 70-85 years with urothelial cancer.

CDR3 sequence (DNA): TGTGCCAGCAGTTTAGTGTCGGGACTAGGACTCCATGAGCAGTTCTTC. It yields the protein CASSLVSGLGLHEQFF. The chain uses TRBV28 and TRBJ2-1; 8 nucleotides line up with TRBD2. The germline V gene encodes CDR1 MDHEN and CDR2 SYDVKM. CDR3 size: 16 residues. V shed 2 bases and J 8 bases; nucleotides not matched to a gene: 11.

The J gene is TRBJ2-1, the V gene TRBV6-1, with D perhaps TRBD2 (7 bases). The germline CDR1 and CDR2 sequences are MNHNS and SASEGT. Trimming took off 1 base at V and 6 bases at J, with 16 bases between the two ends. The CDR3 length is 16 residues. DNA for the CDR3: TGTGCCAGCAGTGAAGTGAGCGGGATGGGGGCCAATGAGCAGTTCTTC. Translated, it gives CASSEVSGMGANEQFF.

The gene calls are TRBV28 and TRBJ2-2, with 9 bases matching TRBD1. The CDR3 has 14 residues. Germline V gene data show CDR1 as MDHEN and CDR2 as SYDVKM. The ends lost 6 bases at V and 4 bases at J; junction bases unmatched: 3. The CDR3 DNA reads TGTGCCAGCAGGGGGACAGGGAGCACCGGGGAGCTGTTTTTT. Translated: CASRGTGSTGELFF.

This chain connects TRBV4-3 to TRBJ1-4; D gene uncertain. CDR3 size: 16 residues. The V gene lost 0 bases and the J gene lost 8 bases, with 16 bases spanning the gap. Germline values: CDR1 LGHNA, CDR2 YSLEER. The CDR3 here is CASSQDKIPGWEKLFF. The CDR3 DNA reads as TGCGCCAGCAGCCAAGATAAAATCCCCGGTTGGGAAAAACTGTTTTTT.

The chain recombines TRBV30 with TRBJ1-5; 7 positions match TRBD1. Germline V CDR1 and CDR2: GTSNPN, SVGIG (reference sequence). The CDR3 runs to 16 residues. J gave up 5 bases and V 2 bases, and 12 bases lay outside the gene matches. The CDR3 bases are TGTGCCTGGAGTAAGCCGGGACAGAGATGGGATCAGCCCCAGCATTTT. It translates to CAWSKPGQRWDQPQHF.

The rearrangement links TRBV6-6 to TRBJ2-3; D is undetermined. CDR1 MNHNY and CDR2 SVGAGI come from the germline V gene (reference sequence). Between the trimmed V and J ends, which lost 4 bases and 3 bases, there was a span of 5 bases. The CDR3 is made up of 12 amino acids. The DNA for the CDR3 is TGTGCCAGCAGTTCAACTACAGATACGCAGTATTTT. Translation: CASSSTTDTQYF.

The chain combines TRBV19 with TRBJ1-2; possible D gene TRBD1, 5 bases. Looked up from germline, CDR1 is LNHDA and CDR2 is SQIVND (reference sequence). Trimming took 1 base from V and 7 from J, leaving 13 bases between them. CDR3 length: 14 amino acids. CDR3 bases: TGTGCCAGTAGTATAGCAGGGAAACTTGGTGGCTACACCTTC. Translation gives CASSIAGKLGGYTF.

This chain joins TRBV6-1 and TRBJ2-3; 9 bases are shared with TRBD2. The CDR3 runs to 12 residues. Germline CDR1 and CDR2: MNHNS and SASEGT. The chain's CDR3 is CVAGVETDTQYF. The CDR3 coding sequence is TGTGTAGCGGGAGTGGAAACAGATACGCAGTATTTT.

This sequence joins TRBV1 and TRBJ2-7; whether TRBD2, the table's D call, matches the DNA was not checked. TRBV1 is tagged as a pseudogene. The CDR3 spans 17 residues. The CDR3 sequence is CTSSQENLGESKDEQYF. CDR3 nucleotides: TGCACCAGCAGCCAAGAAAATCTCGGGGAATCAAAGGACGAGCAGTACTTC.

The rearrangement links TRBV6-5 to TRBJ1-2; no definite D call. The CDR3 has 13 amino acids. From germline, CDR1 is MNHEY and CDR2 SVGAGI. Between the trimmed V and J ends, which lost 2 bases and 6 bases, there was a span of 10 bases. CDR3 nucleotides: TGTGCCAGCAGTTACGGCTCGGCGGATGGCTACACCTTC. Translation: CASSYGSADGYTF.

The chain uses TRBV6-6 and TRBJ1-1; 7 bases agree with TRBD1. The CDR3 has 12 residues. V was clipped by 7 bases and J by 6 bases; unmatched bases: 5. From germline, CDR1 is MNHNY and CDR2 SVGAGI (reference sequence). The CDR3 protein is CASKNRGAEAFF. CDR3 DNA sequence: TGTGCCAGCAAAAACAGGGGCGCTGAAGCTTTCTTT.

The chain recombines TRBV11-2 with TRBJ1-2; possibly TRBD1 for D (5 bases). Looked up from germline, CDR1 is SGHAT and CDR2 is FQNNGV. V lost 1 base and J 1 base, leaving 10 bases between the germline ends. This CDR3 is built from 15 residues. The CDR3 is CASSLVPQDNYGYTF. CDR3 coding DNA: TGTGCCAGCAGCTTAGTCCCACAGGATAACTATGGCTACACCTTC. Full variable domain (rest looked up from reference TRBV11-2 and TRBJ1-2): EAGVAQSPRYKIIEKRQSVAFWCNPISGHATLYWYQQILGQGPKLLIQFQNNGVVDDSQLPKDRFSAERLKGVDSTLKIQPAKLEDSAVYLCASSLVPQDNYGYTFGSGTRLTVV.

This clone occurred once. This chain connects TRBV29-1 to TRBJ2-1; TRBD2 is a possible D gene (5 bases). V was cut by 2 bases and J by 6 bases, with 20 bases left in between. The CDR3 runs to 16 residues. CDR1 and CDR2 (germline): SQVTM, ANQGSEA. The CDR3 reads CSVEPQRSFLPNEQFF. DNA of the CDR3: TGCAGCGTTGAACCCCAGCGGTCCTTCCTTCCCAATGAGCAGTTCTTC.

The CDR3 DNA reads as TGTGCCATCAGTGAGTCGATTTCCGGACAGCCCAAGCCCGGGGCCAACGTCCTGACTTTC. It is translated as CAISESISGQPKPGANVLTF. The chain employs TRBV10-3 and TRBJ2-6; tentative D call: TRBD1 (6 bases). Germline V lookup: CDR1 ENHRY, CDR2 SYGVKD. The V end was cut by 0 bases, the J end by 4 bases, with 22 bases between. The CDR3 is 20 amino acids.

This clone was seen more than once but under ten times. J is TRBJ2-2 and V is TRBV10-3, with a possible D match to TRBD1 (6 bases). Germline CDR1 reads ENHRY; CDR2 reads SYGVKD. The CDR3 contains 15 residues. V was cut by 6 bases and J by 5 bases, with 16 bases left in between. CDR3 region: CAISAPRGSTGELFF. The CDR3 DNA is TGTGCCATCAGCGCCCCCAGGGGTTCAACCGGGGAGCTGTTTTTT.

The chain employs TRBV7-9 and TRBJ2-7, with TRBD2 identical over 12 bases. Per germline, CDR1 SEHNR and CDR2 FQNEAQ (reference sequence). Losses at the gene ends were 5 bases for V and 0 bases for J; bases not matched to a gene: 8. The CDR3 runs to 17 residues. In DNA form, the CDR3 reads TGTGCCAGCAGCCCCACTAGCGGGAGGACTAACTCCTACGAGCAGTACTTC. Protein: CASSPTSGRTNSYEQYF.

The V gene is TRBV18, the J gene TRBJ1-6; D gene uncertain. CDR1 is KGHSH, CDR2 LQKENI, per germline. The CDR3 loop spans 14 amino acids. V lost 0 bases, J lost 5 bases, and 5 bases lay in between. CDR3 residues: CASSPPRDNSPLHF. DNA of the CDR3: TGTGCCAGCTCACCACCAAGAGATAATTCACCCCTCCACTTT.

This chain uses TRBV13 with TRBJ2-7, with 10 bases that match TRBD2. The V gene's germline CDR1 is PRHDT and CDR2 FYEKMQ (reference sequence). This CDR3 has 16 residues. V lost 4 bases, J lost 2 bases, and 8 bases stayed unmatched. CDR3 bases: TGTGCCAGCAGCTCATGGACTAGCGGAACGGCCTACGAGCAGTACTTC. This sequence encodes CASSSWTSGTAYEQYF.

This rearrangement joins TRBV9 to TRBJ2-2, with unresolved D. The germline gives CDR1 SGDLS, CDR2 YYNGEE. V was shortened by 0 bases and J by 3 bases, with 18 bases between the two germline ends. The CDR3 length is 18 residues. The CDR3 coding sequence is TGTGCCAGCAGCGTAGCACCCCTATCCCGAATTGACACCGGGGAGCTGTTTTTT. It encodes CASSVAPLSRIDTGELFF.

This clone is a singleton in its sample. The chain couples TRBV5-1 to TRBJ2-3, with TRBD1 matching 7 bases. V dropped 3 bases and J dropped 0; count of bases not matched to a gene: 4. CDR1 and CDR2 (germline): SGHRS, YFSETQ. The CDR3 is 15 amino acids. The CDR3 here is CASSSGQSSTDTQYF. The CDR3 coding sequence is TGCGCCAGCAGCTCGGGACAGTCTAGCACAGATACGCAGTATTTT.

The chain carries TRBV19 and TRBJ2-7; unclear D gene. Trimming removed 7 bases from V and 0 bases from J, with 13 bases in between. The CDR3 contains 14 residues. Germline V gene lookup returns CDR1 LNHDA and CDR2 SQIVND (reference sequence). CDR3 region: CASKPTYSSYEQYF. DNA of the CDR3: TGTGCCAGTAAGCCAACCTATAGCTCCTACGAGCAGTACTTC.

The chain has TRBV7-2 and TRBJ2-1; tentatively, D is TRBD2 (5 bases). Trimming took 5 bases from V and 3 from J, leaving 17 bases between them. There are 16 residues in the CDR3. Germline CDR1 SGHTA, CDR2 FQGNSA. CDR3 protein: CASSPWTGILYNEQFF. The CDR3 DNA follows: TGTGCCAGCAGCCCCTGGACGGGAATACTCTACAATGAGCAGTTCTTC. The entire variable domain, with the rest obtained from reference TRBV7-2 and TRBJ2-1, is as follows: GAGVSQSPSNKVTEKGKDVELRCDPISGHTALYWYRQSLGQGLEFLIYFQGNSAPDKSGLPSDRFSAERTGGSVSTLTIQRTQQEDSAVYLCASSPWTGILYNEQFFGPGTRLTVL.

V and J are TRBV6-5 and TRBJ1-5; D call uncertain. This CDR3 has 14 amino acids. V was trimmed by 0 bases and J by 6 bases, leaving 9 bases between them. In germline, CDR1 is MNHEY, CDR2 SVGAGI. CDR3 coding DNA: TGTGCCAGCAGTTACTCGACTAACAGTCAGCCCCAGCATTTT. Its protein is CASSYSTNSQPQHF.

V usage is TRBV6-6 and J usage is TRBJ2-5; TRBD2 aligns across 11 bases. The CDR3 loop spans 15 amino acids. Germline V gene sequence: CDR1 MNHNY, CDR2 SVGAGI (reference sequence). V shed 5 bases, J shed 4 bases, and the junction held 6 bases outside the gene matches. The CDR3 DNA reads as TGTGCCAGCAGTCGCCCTAGCGGGGGGAGAGAGACCCAGTACTTC. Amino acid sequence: CASSRPSGGRETQYF.

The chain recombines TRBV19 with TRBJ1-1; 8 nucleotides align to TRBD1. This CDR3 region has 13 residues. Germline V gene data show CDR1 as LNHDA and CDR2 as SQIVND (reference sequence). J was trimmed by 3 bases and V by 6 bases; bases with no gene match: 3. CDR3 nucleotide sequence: TGTGCCAGTAGGGAGACAGGGGACACTGAAGCTTTCTTT. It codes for CASRETGDTEAFF. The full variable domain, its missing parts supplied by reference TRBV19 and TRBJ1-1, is DGGITQSPKYLFRKEGQNVTLSCEQNLNHDAMYWYRQDPGQGLRLIYYSQIVNDFQKGDIAEGYSVSREKKESFPLTVTSAQKNPTAFYLCASRETGDTEAFFGQGTRLTVV.

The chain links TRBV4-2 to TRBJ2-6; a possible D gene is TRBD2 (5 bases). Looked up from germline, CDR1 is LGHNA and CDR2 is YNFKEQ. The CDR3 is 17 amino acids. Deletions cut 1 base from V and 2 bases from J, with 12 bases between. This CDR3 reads CASSQGEGGTGANVLTF. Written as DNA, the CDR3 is TGTGCCAGCAGCCAAGGAGAGGGCGGCACTGGGGCCAACGTCCTGACTTTC.

CDR3 bases: TGTGCCAGTAGTATCTTGCACAGTTCATATAGCAATCAGCCCCAGCATTTT. This sequence encodes CASSILHSSYSNQPQHF. The J gene is TRBJ1-5, the V gene TRBV19; D ambiguous. V dropped 3 bases and J dropped 0 bases, with 15 bases sitting between them. CDR1 and CDR2 (germline): LNHDA, SQIVND (reference sequence). The CDR3 has 17 residues.